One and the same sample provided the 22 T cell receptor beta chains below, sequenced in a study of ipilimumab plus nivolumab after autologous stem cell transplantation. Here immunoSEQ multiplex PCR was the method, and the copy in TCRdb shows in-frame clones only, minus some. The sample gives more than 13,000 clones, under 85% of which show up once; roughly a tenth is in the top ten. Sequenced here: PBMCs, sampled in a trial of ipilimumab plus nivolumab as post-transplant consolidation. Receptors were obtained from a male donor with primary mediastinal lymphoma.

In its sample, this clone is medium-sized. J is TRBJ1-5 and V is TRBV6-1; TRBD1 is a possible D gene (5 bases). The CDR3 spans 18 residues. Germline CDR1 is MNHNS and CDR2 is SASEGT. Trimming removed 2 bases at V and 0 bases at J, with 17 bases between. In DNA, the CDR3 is TGTGCCAGCAGTGAACACTACCGACAGTCTTATAGCAATCAGCCCCAGCATTTT. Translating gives CASSEHYRQSYSNQPQHF.

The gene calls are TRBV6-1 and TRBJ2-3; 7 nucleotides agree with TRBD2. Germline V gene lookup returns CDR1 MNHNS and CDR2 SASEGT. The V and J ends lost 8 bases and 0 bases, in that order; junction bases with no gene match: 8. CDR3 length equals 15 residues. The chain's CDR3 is CASVIASGSTDTQYF. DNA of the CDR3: TGTGCCAGCGTGATCGCTAGCGGTAGCACAGATACGCAGTATTTT.

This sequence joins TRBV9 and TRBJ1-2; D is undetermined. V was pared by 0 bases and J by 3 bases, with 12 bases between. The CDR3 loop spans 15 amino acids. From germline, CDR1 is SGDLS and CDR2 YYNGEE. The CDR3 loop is CASSVDPSSYYGYTF. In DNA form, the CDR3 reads TGTGCCAGCAGCGTAGACCCGAGCAGCTACTATGGCTACACCTTC.

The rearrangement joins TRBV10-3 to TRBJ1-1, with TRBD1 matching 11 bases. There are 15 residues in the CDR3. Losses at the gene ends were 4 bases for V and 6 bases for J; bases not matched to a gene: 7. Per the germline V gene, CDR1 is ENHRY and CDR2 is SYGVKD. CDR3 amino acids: CAISGGQGAISEAFF. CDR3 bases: TGTGCCATCAGTGGAGGACAGGGGGCAATCTCTGAAGCTTTCTTT.

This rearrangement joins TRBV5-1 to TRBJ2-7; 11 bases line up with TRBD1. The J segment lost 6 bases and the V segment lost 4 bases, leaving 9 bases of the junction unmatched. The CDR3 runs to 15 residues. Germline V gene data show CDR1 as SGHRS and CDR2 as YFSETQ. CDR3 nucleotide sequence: TGCGCCAGCAGCCGGGACGGACAGGGGGCAATCGAGCAGTACTTC. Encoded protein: CASSRDGQGAIEQYF.

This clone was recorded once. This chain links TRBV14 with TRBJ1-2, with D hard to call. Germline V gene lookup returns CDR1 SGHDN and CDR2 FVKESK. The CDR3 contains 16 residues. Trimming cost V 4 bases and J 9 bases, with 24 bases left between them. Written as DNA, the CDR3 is TGTGCCAGCAGCCCAAGAGATAGTCCCCTCTTGGCTCGCTACACCTTC. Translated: CASSPRDSPLLARYTF. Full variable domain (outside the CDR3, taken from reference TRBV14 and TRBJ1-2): EAGVTQFPSHSVIEKGQTVTLRCDPISGHDNLYWYRRVMGKEIKFLLHFVKESKQDESGMPNNRFLAERTGGTYSTLKVQPAELEDSGVYFCASSPRDSPLLARYTFGSGTRLTVV.

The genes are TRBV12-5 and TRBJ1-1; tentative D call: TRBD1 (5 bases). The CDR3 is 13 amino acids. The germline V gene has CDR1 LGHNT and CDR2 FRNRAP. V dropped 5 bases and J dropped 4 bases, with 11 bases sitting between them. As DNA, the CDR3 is TGTGCTAGTGGTAAGCCGGGGGGCACTGAAGCTTTCTTT. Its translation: CASGKPGGTEAFF.

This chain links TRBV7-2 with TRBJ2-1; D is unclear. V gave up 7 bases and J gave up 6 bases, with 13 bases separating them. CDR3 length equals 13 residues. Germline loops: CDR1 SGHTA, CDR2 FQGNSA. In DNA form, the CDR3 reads TGTGCCAGCACCCGATTCCTTAGCAATGAGCAGTTCTTC. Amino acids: CASTRFLSNEQFF.

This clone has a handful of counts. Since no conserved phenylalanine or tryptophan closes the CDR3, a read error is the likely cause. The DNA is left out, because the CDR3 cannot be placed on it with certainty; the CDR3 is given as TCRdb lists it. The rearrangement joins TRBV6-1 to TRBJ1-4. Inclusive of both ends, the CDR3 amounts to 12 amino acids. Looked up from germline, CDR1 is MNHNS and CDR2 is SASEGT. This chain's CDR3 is CASSEPPGSPKV.

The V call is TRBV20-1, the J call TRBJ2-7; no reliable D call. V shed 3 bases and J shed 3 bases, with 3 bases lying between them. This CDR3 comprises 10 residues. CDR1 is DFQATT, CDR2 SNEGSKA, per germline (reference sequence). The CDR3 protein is CSASDYEQYF. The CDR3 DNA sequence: TGCAGTGCTAGCGACTACGAGCAGTACTTC.

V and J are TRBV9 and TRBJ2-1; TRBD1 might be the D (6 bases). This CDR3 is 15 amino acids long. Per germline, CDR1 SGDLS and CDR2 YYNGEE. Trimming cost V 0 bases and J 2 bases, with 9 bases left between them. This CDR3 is CASSVAGTTYNEQFF. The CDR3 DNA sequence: TGTGCCAGCAGCGTAGCCGGGACAACCTACAATGAGCAGTTCTTC.

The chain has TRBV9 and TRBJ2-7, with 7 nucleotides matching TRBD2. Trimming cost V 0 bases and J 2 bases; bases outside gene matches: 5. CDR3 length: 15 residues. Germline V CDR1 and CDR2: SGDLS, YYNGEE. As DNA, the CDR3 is TGTGCCAGCAGCGTAGCGGCGGGAGCCACCTACGAGCAGTACTTC. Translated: CASSVAAGATYEQYF.

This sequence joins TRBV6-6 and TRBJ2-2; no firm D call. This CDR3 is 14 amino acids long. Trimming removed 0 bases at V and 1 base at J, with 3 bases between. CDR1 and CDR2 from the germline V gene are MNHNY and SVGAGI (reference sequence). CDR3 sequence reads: CASSYSENTGELFF. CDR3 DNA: TGTGCCAGCAGTTACTCAGAGAACACCGGGGAGCTGTTTTTT.

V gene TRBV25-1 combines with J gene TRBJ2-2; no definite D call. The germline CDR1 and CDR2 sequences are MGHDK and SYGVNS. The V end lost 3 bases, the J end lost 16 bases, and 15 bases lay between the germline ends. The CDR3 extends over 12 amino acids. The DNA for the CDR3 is TGTGCCAGCAGTGACCGGCCTGGTCGTACGTTTTTT. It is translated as CASSDRPGRTFF. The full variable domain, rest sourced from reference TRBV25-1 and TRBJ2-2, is EADIYQTPRYLVIGTGKKITLECSQTMGHDKMYWYQQDPGMELHLIHYSYGVNSTEKGDLSSESTVSRIRTEHFPLTLESARPSHTSQYLCASSDRPGRTFFGEGSRLTVL.

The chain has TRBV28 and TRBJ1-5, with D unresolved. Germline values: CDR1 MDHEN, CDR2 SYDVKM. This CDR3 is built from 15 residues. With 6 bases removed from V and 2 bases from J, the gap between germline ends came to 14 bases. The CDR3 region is CASSSLAGGNQPQHF. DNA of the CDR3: TGTGCCAGCAGCTCCCTGGCGGGAGGCAATCAGCCCCAGCATTTT.

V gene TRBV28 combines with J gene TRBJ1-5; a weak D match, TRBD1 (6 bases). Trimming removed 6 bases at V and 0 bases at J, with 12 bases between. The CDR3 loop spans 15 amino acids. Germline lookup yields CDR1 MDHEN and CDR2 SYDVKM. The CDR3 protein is CASRPHRDSNQPQHF. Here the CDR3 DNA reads TGTGCCAGCAGACCCCACAGGGATAGCAATCAGCCCCAGCATTTT.

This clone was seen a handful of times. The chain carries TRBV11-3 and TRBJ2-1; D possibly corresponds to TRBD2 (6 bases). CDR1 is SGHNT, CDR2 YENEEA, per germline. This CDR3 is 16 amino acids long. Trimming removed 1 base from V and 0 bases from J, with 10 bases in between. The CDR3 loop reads CASSLAGAGSYNEQFF. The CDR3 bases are TGTGCCAGCAGCTTAGCGGGAGCAGGCTCCTACAATGAGCAGTTCTTC. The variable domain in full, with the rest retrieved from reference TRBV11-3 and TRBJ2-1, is EAGVVQSPRYKIIEKKQPVAFWCNPISGHNTLYWYLQNLGQGPELLIRYENEEAVDDSQLPKDRFSAERLKGVDSTLKIQPAELGDSAVYLCASSLAGAGSYNEQFFGPGTRLTVL.

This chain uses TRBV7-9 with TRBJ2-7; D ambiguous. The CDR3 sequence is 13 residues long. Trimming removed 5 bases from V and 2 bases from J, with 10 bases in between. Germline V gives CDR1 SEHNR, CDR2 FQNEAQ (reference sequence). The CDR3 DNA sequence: TGTGCCAGCAGCCGCCCTCCGACCTACGAGCAGTACTTC. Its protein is CASSRPPTYEQYF.

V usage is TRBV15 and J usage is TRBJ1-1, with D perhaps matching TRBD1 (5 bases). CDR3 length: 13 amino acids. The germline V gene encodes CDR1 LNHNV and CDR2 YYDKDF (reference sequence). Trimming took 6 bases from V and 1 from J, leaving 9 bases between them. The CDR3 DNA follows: TGTGCCACCAGTGCGCAGGGGAACACTGAAGCTTTCTTT. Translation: CATSAQGNTEAFF.

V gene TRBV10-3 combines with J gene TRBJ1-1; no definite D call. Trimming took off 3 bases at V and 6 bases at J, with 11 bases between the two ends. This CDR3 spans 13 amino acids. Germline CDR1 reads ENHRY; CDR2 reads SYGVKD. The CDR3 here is CAISDLGRAEAFF. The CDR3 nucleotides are TGTGCCATCAGTGACCTGGGGAGGGCTGAAGCTTTCTTT.

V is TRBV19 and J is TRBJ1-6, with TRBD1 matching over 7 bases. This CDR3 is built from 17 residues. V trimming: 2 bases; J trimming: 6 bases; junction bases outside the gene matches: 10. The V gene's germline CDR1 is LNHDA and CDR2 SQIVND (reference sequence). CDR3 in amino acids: CASSIRWATGVNSPLHF. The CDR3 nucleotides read TGTGCCAGTAGTATAAGATGGGCCACAGGGGTTAATTCACCCCTCCACTTT.

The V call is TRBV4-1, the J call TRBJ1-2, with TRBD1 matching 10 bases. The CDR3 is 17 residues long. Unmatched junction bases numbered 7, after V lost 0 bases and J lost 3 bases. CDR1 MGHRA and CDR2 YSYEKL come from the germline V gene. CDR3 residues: CASSQDPLGQGDYGYTF. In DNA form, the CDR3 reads TGCGCCAGCAGCCAAGATCCCCTCGGACAGGGGGACTATGGCTACACCTTC.